This entry describes one T cell receptor (beta chain). This sample was taken from a study of cytomegalovirus exposure and HLA in healthy donors. Turning to the study itself: Prior work identified around 120 million unique TCR beta sequences in some 180 million T cells.

The PCR had 60 Vbeta and 13 Jbeta primers. Assay: immunoSEQ multiplex PCR; the TCRdb copy retains only in-frame clones and omits some. This table holds almost 90,000 clones, 75% to 90% found once. Germline values: CDR1 SGHAT, CDR2 FQNNGV. The CDR3 has 18 amino acids. With V trimmed by 8 bases and J by 7 bases, 22 bases remained unmatched. The TCR originated in a man in his forties in good health and CMV-seropositive. Sample: PBMCs. This rearrangement joins TRBV11-2 to TRBJ2-2, with 7 bases that match TRBD2. CDR3 loop: CASAAARWETSWNGELFF. The CDR3 DNA reads as TGTGCCAGCGCGGCGGCCCGTTGGGAGACTAGCTGGAACGGGGAGCTGTTTTTT.